This entry describes one TCR beta chain. The CDR3 is made up of 14 amino acids. The germline V and J ends were trimmed by 3 bases and 2 bases, with 7 bases remaining between them. Germline V gives CDR1 SGHTA, CDR2 FQGNSA. This specimen belongs to a study of shared clonotypes between healthy human individuals. Some clones are missing from TCRdb's copy, which holds only in-frame ones; the method was immunoSEQ multiplex PCR. Of about 480,000 clones in the sample, over 75% were seen once. This sequence was found in a woman aged 40 to 55 in good health. Some clones in this sample may be carry-over from other donors' samples. The V call is TRBV7-2, the J call TRBJ2-2; D gene ambiguous. Input material: PBMCs. The CDR3 reads CASSFFKNTGELFF. The CDR3 nucleotides read TGTGCCAGCAGCTTTTTTAAAAACACCGGGGAGCTGTTTTTT.